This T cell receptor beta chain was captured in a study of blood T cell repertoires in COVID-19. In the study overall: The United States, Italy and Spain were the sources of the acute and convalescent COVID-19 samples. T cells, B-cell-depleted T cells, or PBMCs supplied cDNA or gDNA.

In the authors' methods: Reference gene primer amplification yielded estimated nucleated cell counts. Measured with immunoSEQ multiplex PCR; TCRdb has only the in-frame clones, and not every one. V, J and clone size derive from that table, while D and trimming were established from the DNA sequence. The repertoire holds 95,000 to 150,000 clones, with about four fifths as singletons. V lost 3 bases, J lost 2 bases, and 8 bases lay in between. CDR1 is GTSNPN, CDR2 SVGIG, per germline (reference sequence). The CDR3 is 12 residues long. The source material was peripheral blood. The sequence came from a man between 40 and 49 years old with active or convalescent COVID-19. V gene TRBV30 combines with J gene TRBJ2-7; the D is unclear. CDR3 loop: CAWSRRTYEQYF. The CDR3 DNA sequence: TGTGCCTGGAGCCGGAGAACCTACGAGCAGTACTTC.